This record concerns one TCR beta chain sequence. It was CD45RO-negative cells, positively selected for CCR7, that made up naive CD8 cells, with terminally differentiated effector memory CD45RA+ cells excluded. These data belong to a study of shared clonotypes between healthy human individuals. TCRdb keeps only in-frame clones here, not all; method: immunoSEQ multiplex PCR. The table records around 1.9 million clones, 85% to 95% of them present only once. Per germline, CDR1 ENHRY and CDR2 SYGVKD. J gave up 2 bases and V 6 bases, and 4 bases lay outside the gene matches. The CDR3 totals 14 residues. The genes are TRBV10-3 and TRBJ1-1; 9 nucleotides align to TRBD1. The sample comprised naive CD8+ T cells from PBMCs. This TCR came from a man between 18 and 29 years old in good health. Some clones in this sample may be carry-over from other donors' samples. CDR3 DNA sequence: TGTGCCATCAGGAAACAGGGGGCTAACACTGAAGCTTTCTTT. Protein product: CAIRKQGANTEAFF.